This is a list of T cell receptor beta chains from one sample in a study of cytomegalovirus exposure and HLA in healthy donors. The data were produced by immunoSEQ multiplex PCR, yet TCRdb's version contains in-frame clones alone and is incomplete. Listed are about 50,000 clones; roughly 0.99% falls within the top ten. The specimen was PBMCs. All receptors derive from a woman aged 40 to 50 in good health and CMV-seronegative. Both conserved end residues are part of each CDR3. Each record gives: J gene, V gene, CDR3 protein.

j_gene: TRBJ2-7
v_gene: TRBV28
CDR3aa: CASSPQRGGTYEQYF

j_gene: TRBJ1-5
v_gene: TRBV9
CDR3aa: CASSVGTGSNQPQHF

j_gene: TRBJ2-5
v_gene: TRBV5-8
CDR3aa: CASSLGSQETQYF

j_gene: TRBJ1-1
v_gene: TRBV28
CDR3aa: CASSRSTGTGRTEAFF

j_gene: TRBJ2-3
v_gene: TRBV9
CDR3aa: CASSPGTSGITDTQYF

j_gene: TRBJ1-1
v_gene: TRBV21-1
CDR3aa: CASSKLWTALMNTEAFF

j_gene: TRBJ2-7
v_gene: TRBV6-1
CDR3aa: CASSATSGRVYEQYF

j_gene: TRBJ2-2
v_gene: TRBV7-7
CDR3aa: CASSFRGSVGELFF

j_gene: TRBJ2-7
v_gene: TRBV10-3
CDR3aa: CAISREGPYEQYF

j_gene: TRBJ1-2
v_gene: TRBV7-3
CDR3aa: CASSSGKGEGYGYTF

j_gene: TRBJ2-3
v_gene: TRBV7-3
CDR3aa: CASSLYSGVTDTQYF